This T cell receptor beta chain was recorded in a study of blood T cell repertoires in COVID-19. Study details: Sites across the United States, Italy and Spain contributed samples from acute and convalescent COVID-19. PBMCs, B-cell-depleted T cells, or T cells provided the cDNA or gDNA that made up the material.

The CDR3 has 11 amino acids. The germline V and J ends were trimmed by 6 bases and 2 bases, with 4 bases remaining between them. The V gene's germline CDR1 is LNHDA and CDR2 SQIVND (reference sequence). Per the study methods: Amplified reference gene primers provided the basis for estimating nucleated cell counts. Measured with immunoSEQ multiplex PCR; TCRdb has only the in-frame clones, and not every one. V, J and clone size are taken as reported in that table, and D and trimming were inferred from the DNA itself. This table holds more than 300,000 clones, 86% found once. Source material: peripheral blood. This receptor was identified in a woman aged 50 to 60 with acute or convalescent COVID-19. The chain joins TRBV19 to TRBJ1-1; no firm D call. CDR3: CASRTNTEAFF. CDR3 nucleotides: TGTGCCAGTAGGACTAACACTGAAGCTTTCTTT.